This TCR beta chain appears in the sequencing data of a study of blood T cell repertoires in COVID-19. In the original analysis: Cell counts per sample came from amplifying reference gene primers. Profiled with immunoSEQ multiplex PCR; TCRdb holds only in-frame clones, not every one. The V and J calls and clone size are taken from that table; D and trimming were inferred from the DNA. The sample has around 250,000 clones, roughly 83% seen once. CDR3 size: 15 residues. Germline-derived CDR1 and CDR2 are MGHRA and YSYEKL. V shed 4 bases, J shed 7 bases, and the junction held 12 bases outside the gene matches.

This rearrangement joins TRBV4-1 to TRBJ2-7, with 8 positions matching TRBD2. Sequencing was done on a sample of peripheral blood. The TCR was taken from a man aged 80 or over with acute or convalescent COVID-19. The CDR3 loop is CASSLSGGPPGEQYF. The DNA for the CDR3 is TGCGCCAGCAGCCTAAGCGGGGGCCCCCCGGGAGAGCAGTACTTC.